Listed below are T cell receptor beta chains from one sample, sequenced in a study of shared clonotypes between healthy human individuals. Profiled with immunoSEQ multiplex PCR; TCRdb holds only in-frame clones, not every one. The top ten clones hold around 1.1% of a sample with around 2,000,000 clones, about 95% of them seen once. The specimen sequenced was naive CD8+ T cells sorted from blood. The source is a man younger than 35 in good health. CDR3s include the opening cysteine and the closing phenylalanine or tryptophan. Each record gives: D gene, V gene, clone size, J gene, CDR3 protein, CDR3 DNA. D genes are given only for firm matches. The size field is filled for only some rows; it gives once, few, many or a size class.

>NA|TRBV11-1|NA|TRBJ1-1
CASSLAQGEGFTEAFF
TGTGCCAGCAGCTTAGCGCAAGGGGAAGGGTTCACTGAAGCTTTCTTT
>TRBD1|TRBV5-1|NA|TRBJ1-5
CASSPQPRDRDSNQPQHF
TGCGCCAGCAGCCCCCAGCCCCGGGACAGAGATAGCAATCAGCCCCAGCATTTT
>TRBD2|TRBV6-5|NA|TRBJ2-5
CASSYSAGGKETQYF
TGTGCCAGCAGTTACTCGGCGGGGGGTAAAGAGACCCAGTACTTC
>NA|TRBV30|NA|TRBJ1-2
CAWGGPGRGYTF
TGTGCCTGGGGGGGGCCCGGCCGGGGCTACACCTTC
>TRBD2|TRBV2|NA|TRBJ2-5
CASSEAREGQETQYF
TGTGCCAGCAGTGAAGCACGGGAGGGGCAAGAGACCCAGTACTTC
>NA|TRBV28|NA|TRBJ2-7
CASSFGSGDEQYF
TGTGCCAGCAGTTTTGGGTCCGGCGACGAGCAGTACTTC
>NA|TRBV6-5|NA|TRBJ2-7
CATILWQTGEQYF
TGTGCCACCATCCTATGGCAGACGGGGGAGCAGTACTTC
>NA|TRBV5-6|NA|TRBJ1-6
CASSLGGLAGSPLHF
TGTGCCAGCAGCTTGGGGGGGTTAGCGGGATCACCCCTCCACTTT
>TRBD1|TRBV30|NA|TRBJ1-2
CAWSLPGTGAYGYTF
TGTGCCTGGAGTCTTCCCGGGACAGGGGCCTATGGCTACACCTTC
>NA|TRBV30|NA|TRBJ2-2
CAWSYNTGELFF
TGTGCCTGGAGTTACAACACCGGGGAGCTGTTTTTT
>NA|TRBV4-1|NA|TRBJ1-5
CASSQATNQPQHF
TGCGCCAGCAGCCAGGCTACCAATCAGCCCCAGCATTTT
>TRBD1|TRBV4-3|NA|TRBJ2-7
CASSQERDRGYEQYF
TGCGCCAGCAGCCAAGAGAGGGACAGGGGCTACGAGCAGTACTTC
>NA|TRBV4-1|once|TRBJ2-2
CASSPNMVPTGELFF
TGCGCCAGCAGCCCCAATATGGTGCCCACCGGGGAGCTGTTTTTT
>NA|TRBV7-8|NA|TRBJ2-7
CASRPAGDEQYF
TGTGCCAGCAGGCCCGCCGGGGACGAGCAGTACTTC
>NA|TRBV5-4|NA|TRBJ2-7
CASSLDIPYEQYF
TGTGCCAGCAGCTTGGACATTCCCTACGAGCAGTACTTC
>NA|TRBV6-5|NA|TRBJ2-1
CASSYTRLVQFF
TGTGCCAGCAGTTATACCCGGTTGGTGCAGTTCTTC
>TRBD2|TRBV5-4|once|TRBJ2-7
CASSEPGLAGDEQYF
TGTGCCAGCAGCGAACCGGGACTAGCGGGTGATGAGCAGTACTTC
>TRBD1|TRBV30|NA|TRBJ2-7
CAWSVGQGENEQYF
TGTGCCTGGAGTGTAGGCCAGGGGGAGAACGAGCAGTACTTC
>NA|TRBV10-3|NA|TRBJ1-5
CAISESDSSNQPQHF
TGTGCCATCAGTGAGTCGGACAGCAGCAATCAGCCCCAGCATTTT
>TRBD1|TRBV5-8|NA|TRBJ2-7
CASSPGTGSYEQYF
TGTGCCAGCAGCCCCGGGACAGGGTCCTACGAGCAGTACTTC
>NA|TRBV5-1|NA|TRBJ2-2
CASSSLLDAGELFF
TGCGCCAGCAGTTCCTTACTGGACGCCGGGGAGCTGTTTTTT
>TRBD1|TRBV9|once|TRBJ1-2
CASSVPTGGNGYTF
TGTGCCAGCAGCGTCCCTACAGGGGGTAATGGCTACACCTTC
>NA|TRBV28|NA|TRBJ2-1
CAGSSTYRPSSYNEQFF
TGTGCCGGCAGTTCAACCTATCGCCCGAGCTCCTACAATGAGCAGTTCTTC
>TRBD1|TRBV6-1|NA|TRBJ1-6
CASSGRQGYSPLHF
TGTGCCAGCAGTGGCCGACAGGGTTATTCACCCCTCCACTTT
>NA|TRBV4-3|NA|TRBJ2-7
CASSLRTVDSYEQYF
TGCGCCAGCAGCCTCCGGACAGTGGACTCCTACGAGCAGTACTTC
>NA|TRBV2|NA|TRBJ2-3
CASSELPGSIDTQYF
TGTGCCAGCAGTGAATTACCGGGAAGCATAGATACGCAGTATTTT
>NA|TRBV5-4|NA|TRBJ2-3
CASSLGGASTDTQYF
TGTGCCAGCAGCTTGGGCGGGGCAAGCACAGATACGCAGTATTTT